This T cell receptor (beta chain) was sequenced during a study of cytomegalovirus exposure and HLA in healthy donors. PCR amplification relied on 60 Vbeta primers (plus 13 Jbeta primers). Per the original methods: Counted up in a later analysis, unique TCR beta chains came to around 80 million, with around 9.9 million shared. Sequencing was performed with immunoSEQ multiplex PCR; in TCRdb, only in-frame clones are kept and a portion is missing. V and J calls and clone size are as listed in that table; D and trimming were resolved from the DNA. The sample lists 150,000 to 200,000 clones; about 81% were seen once. Sequencing was carried out using PBMCs. This clonotype was sampled from a young woman in good health and CMV-seronegative.

The CDR3 DNA sequence: TGTGCCAGCAGTTTACTCGCTTTGGGTCTGGGACAGTACGAGCAGTACTTC. Its protein product is CASSLLALGLGQYEQYF. The chain couples TRBV28 to TRBJ2-5; TRBD1 agrees at 7 bases. The DNA end favors TRBJ2-7, so the J call may be wrong. The CDR3 totals 17 residues. Germline CDR1 reads MDHEN; CDR2 reads SYDVKM.